This is a list of T cell receptor beta chains from one sample in a study of T-cell reconstitution after alpha-beta-depleted transplantation in children. MiXCR was run by TCRdb on the PCR reads, yielding one entry per CDR3 protein. This table has some 280,000 distinct CDR3 sequences, 9.9% appearing once. The sample in question was PBMCs from the stem cell graft donor, obtained from the stem cell graft. Every receptor here comes from a human donor who donated a stem cell graft to a child with SCID. Each CDR3 is given with its conserved first and last residue. D genes are given only for firm matches. Rows may omit the clone size; those that give it use once, few, many or a size class.

CDR3 protein: CASRTGSVTGELFF
CDR3 DNA: TGTGCCAGCAGGACAGGGAGTGTCACCGGGGAGCTGTTTTTT
V gene: TRBV5-5
J gene: TRBJ2-2
CDR3 length: 14
D gene: TRBD1
clone size: many

CDR3 protein: CASSPSTSYEQYF
CDR3 DNA: TGTGCCAGCAGCCCGTCCACTAGCTACGAGCAGTACTTC
V gene: TRBV3-1
J gene: TRBJ2-7
CDR3 length: 13
D gene: -
clone size: -

CDR3 protein: CASSLQAVDAEAFF
CDR3 DNA: TGTGCCAGCAGTCTGCAGGCGGTTGACGCTGAAGCTTTCTTT
V gene: TRBV12-3/TRBV12-4
J gene: TRBJ1-1
CDR3 length: 14
D gene: -
clone size: many

CDR3 protein: CASSVGVGGADEQFF
CDR3 DNA: TGTGCCAGCAGCGTAGGGGTCGGGGGGGCTGATGAGCAGTTCTTC
V gene: TRBV9
J gene: TRBJ2-1
CDR3 length: 15
D gene: TRBD2
clone size: -

CDR3 protein: CASRRQGAMNTEAFF
CDR3 DNA: TGTGCCAGCAGAAGACAGGGAGCCATGAACACTGAAGCTTTCTTT
V gene: TRBV7-2
J gene: TRBJ1-1
CDR3 length: 15
D gene: TRBD1
clone size: few

CDR3 protein: CASSQGDRFSYEQYF
CDR3 DNA: TGTGCCAGCAGCCAAGGGGACAGGTTCTCCTACGAGCAGTACTTC
V gene: TRBV3-1
J gene: TRBJ2-7
CDR3 length: 15
D gene: TRBD1
clone size: few

CDR3 protein: CASSQGQGYGYTF
CDR3 DNA: TGCGCCAGCAGCCAAGGACAGGGGTATGGCTACACCTTC
V gene: TRBV3-1
J gene: TRBJ1-2
CDR3 length: 13
D gene: TRBD1
clone size: many

CDR3 protein: CASRDRSSYEQYF
CDR3 DNA: TGTGCCAGCCGGGACAGGTCTTCCTACGAGCAGTACTTC
V gene: TRBV19
J gene: TRBJ2-7
CDR3 length: 13
D gene: TRBD1
clone size: few

CDR3 protein: CASSPLLDRAIYEQYF
CDR3 DNA: TGTGCCAGCAGCCCCCTATTGGACAGGGCAATCTACGAGCAGTACTTC
V gene: TRBV16
J gene: TRBJ2-7
CDR3 length: 16
D gene: TRBD1
clone size: -

CDR3 protein: CASSQSPGTSGGVNEQFF
CDR3 DNA: TGTGCCAGCAGCCAATCCCCCGGGACTAGCGGGGGGGTCAATGAGCAGTTCTTC
V gene: TRBV16
J gene: TRBJ2-1
CDR3 length: 18
D gene: TRBD2
clone size: many

CDR3 protein: CASRREGGNEQFF
CDR3 DNA: TGTGCCAGCAGAAGGGAGGGGGGCAATGAGCAGTTCTTC
V gene: TRBV6-1
J gene: TRBJ2-1
CDR3 length: 13
D gene: -
clone size: -

CDR3 protein: CASSLGFQRGGPDTGELFF
CDR3 DNA: TGTGCCAGCAGCTTAGGGTTCCAGCGGGGGGGCCCGGACACCGGGGAGCTGTTTTTT
V gene: TRBV11-1
J gene: TRBJ2-2
CDR3 length: 19
D gene: TRBD2
clone size: -

CDR3 protein: CASSLEQGGYEQYF
CDR3 DNA: TGCGCCAGCAGCTTGGAACAGGGGGGGTACGAGCAGTACTTC
V gene: TRBV5-1
J gene: TRBJ2-7
CDR3 length: 14
D gene: -
clone size: few

CDR3 protein: CASGGDQIVTYEQYF
CDR3 DNA: TGTGCCAGCGGCGGGGACCAAATTGTAACCTACGAGCAGTACTTC
V gene: TRBV2
J gene: TRBJ2-7
CDR3 length: 15
D gene: -
clone size: -

CDR3 protein: CASTDRGSYEQYF
CDR3 DNA: TGTGCCAGCACTGACAGGGGCTCCTACGAGCAGTACTTC
V gene: TRBV3-1
J gene: TRBJ2-7
CDR3 length: 13
D gene: TRBD1
clone size: -

CDR3 protein: CASSESGGYYEQYF
CDR3 DNA: TGCGCCAGCAGTGAGTCGGGAGGTTATTACGAGCAGTACTTC
V gene: TRBV10-2
J gene: TRBJ2-7
CDR3 length: 14
D gene: -
clone size: -

CDR3 protein: CASSLDGLRDTEAFF
CDR3 DNA: TGCGCCAGCAGCTTGGACGGACTTAGGGACACTGAAGCTTTCTTT
V gene: TRBV5-1
J gene: TRBJ1-1
CDR3 length: 15
D gene: -
clone size: -

CDR3 protein: CASSQADWNGQFF
CDR3 DNA: TGTGCCAGCAGTCAAGCCGACTGGAATGGGCAGTTCTTC
V gene: TRBV3-1
J gene: TRBJ2-1
CDR3 length: 13
D gene: -
clone size: -

CDR3 protein: CASSQELADYEQFF
CDR3 DNA: TGTGCCAGCAGCCAGGAACTAGCAGACTATGAGCAGTTCTTC
V gene: TRBV4-2
J gene: TRBJ2-1
CDR3 length: 14
D gene: -
clone size: -

CDR3 protein: CAISFLSGGGTGELFF
CDR3 DNA: TGTGCCATCAGTTTCCTTAGCGGGGGAGGAACCGGGGAGCTGTTTTTT
V gene: TRBV10-3
J gene: TRBJ2-2
CDR3 length: 16
D gene: TRBD2
clone size: few